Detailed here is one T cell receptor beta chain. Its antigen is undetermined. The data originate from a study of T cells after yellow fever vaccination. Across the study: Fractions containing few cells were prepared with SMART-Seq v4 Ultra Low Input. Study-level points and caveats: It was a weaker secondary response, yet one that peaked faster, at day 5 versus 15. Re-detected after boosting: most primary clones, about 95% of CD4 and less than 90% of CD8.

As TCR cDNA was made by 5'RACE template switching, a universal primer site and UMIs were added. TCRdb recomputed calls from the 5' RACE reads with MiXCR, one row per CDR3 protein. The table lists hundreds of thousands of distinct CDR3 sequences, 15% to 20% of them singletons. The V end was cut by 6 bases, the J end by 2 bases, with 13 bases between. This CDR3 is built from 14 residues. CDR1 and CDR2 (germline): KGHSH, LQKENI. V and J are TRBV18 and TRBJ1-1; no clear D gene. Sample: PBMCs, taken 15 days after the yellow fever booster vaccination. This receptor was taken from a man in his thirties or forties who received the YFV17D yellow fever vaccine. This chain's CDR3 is CASSTRALNTEAFF. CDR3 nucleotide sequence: TGTGCCAGCTCGACACGGGCCTTAAACACTGAAGCTTTCTTT.